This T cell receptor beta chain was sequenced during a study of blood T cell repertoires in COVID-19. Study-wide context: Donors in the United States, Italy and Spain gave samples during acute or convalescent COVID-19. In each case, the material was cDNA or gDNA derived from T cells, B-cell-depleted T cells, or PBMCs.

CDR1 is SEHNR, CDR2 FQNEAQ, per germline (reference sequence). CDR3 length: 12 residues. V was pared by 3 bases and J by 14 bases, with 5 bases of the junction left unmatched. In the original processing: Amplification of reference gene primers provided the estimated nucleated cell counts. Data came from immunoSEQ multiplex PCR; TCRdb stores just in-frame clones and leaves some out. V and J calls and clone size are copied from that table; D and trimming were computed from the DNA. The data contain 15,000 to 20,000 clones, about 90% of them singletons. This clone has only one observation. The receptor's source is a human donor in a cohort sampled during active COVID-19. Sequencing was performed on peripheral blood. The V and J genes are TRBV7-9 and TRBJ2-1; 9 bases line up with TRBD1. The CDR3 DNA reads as TGTGCCAGCAGCTTTCTCGGGACAGGGAAGTTCTTC. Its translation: CASSFLGTGKFF.